This is a list of T cell receptor beta chains from one sample in a study of T cells in Graves' hyperthyroidism and ophthalmopathy. TCRdb ran MiXCR on the multiplex PCR reads and lists one entry per CDR3 protein. The top ten clones hold 11% to 15% of a sample with roughly 420,000 distinct CDR3 sequences, around 16% of them seen once. The sample was blood. The receptors were sampled from a woman in her late teens or twenties with Graves' hyperthyroidism. Both conserved end residues are trimmed from each CDR3. The order of the fields is J gene, V gene, CDR3 protein.

TRBJ1-6 | TRBV27 | ASSLKPTEYNSPLH
TRBJ2-5 | TRBV9 | ASSVSGGARETQY
TRBJ2-3 | TRBV6-1 | ASRSWDRDTQY
TRBJ2-7 | TRBV5-6 | ASSLLTGTPYEQY
TRBJ2-1 | TRBV24-1 | ATSDQTAGMNEQF
TRBJ1-3 | TRBV29-1 | SVRTAGNTIY
TRBJ2-7 | TRBV27 | ASSFGYGYEQY
TRBJ1-6 | TRBV5-5 | ASSLGQNSPLH
TRBJ1-1 | TRBV28 | ASRVEPQGNTEAF
TRBJ2-3 | TRBV9 | ASSFQAREPTDTQY
TRBJ2-5 | TRBV12-3/TRBV12-4 | ASSRTSGSRETQY
TRBJ1-2 | TRBV25-1 | ASTPPGGQGYGYT
TRBJ2-5 | TRBV7-9 | ASSFGGSETQY
TRBJ1-5 | TRBV10-3 | APITAGCNQPQH
TRBJ1-6 | TRBV7-9 | ASSASSYNSPLH
TRBJ1-5 | TRBV6-1 | ASSPGTGSSNQPQH
TRBJ2-1 | TRBV2 | ASTYITILAGGYNEQF
TRBJ2-6 | TRBV6-2/TRBV6-3 | ASRGLRGPGANVLT
TRBJ2-4 | TRBV20-1 | SAGNRGPRGKNIQY
TRBJ2-7 | TRBV2 | ATPPPGGPNEQY
TRBJ2-1 | TRBV20-1 | SATGHPSYNEQF
TRBJ2-6 | TRBV7-2 | ASSPRGGPGANVLT
TRBJ2-2 | TRBV5-1 | ASSLVGRTGELF
TRBJ1-2 | TRBV5-1 | ASSLEKGPYGYT
TRBJ2-5 | TRBV4-2 | ASSQAQGLADEETQY
TRBJ2-2 | TRBV7-2 | ASSLDLAGGPTGELF
TRBJ2-7 | TRBV4-2 | ASSQASGPSSYEQY
TRBJ1-4 | TRBV12-3/TRBV12-4 | ASSFEGAGEKLF
TRBJ1-4 | TRBV20-1 | SARDPGKGYNEKPF
TRBJ2-1 | TRBV11-1 | ASSYPGLVAF
TRBJ1-1 | TRBV5-4 | ATSDRRYSEAF
TRBJ1-4 | TRBV5-5 | ASSLRSGSNEKLF
TRBJ2-3 | TRBV28 | ASTPSGLAGNTQY
TRBJ2-5 | TRBV9 | ASSVGLAGETQY
TRBJ1-1 | TRBV11-2 | ASSLEGKTEAF
TRBJ2-2 | TRBV18 | ASSPWDGYAGELF
TRBJ1-2 | TRBV28 | ASSFSPVMGFT
TRBJ2-5 | TRBV6-2/TRBV6-3 | ASSYPRTGQTQETQY
TRBJ1-5 | TRBV4-1 | ASRPGDGSNQPQH